This TCR beta chain is drawn from a study of regulatory T cells in long-lasting Graves disease. About this clonotype: A read error may produce the germline difference seen at one junction end.

Time point given: newly diagnosed GD, antithyroid drugs for less than 3 months. Scientists built the TCR library using RNA that was extracted from PBMCs. Germline assignment: CDR1 SGHTA and CDR2 FQGNSA. CDR3 length equals 16 residues. Assembly of TCR beta libraries relied on iRepertoire HTBI primers together with Arm-PCR of CDR3 regions. TCRdb called the multiplex PCR reads again in MiXCR, with one record for every CDR3 protein. Altogether 510,000 or so distinct CDR3 sequences are present, 12% being singletons, with the ten largest covering over 7%. The data were also submitted as part of a second study, on T cells in Graves' hyperthyroidism and ophthalmopathy.

The sequencing here drew on peripheral blood mononuclear cells (PBMCs), taken at new diagnosis, from a patient treated with antithyroid drugs. The chain joins TRBV7-2 to TRBJ2-2, with 14 bases lining up with TRBD2. This clonotype originated in a woman aged 30 to 39 with Graves disease. This CDR3 reads CASSLAGTSGGGELFF. The CDR3 nucleotides read TGTGCCAGCAGCCTAGCCGGGACTAGCGGGGGCGGGGAGCTGTTTTTT.